This T cell receptor (beta chain) is from a study of blood T cell repertoires in COVID-19. Study-wide context: T cells, B-cell-depleted T cells, or PBMCs supplied cDNA or gDNA.

In the original processing: Reference gene primer amplification gave nucleated cell count estimates. Data came from immunoSEQ multiplex PCR; TCRdb stores just in-frame clones and leaves some out. V and J calls and clone size are given by that table; D and trimming were obtained from the DNA. Seen here are nearly 100,000 clones, 86% observed once, and the top ten hold approximately 1.6%. Germline CDR1 is MDHEN and CDR2 is SYDVKM. Trimming at V came to 4 bases and at J to 4 bases, leaving 11 bases not matched to a gene. The CDR3 consists of 16 residues. Sequenced sample: peripheral blood. This sequence originates from a man older than 75 with acute or convalescent COVID-19. The gene calls are TRBV28 and TRBJ2-5; TRBD2 matches 8 bases. The CDR3: CASSSITSGRGETQYF. CDR3 sequence (DNA): TGTGCCAGCAGTTCCATCACTAGCGGAAGAGGAGAGACCCAGTACTTC. The full variable domain, in which reference TRBV28 and TRBJ2-5 provide the parts outside the CDR3, is DVKVTQSSRYLVKRTGEKVFLECVQDMDHENMFWYRQDPGLGLRLIYFSYDVKMKEKGDIPEGYSVSREKKERFSLILESASTNQTSMYLCASSSITSGRGETQYFGPGTRLLVL.